This TCR beta chain originates from a study of blood T cell repertoires in COVID-19. The CDR3 totals 14 residues. Trimming removed 0 bases from V and 1 base from J, with 9 bases in between. CDR1 and CDR2 (germline): GTSNPN, SVGIG (reference sequence). Libraries were prepared by immunoSEQ multiplex PCR; TCRdb keeps only in-frame clonotypes and omits some of them. Of 360,000 or so clones detected, roughly four fifths appear once; the ten largest clones hold about 5.4%. Participants, 18 to 89 years old, spanned fewer than 30 US areas. Cohort 3 recovered donors had two negative PCRs, clearance, or symptom resolution. Points on this clone: The sample holds other DNA sequences that translate to the same CDR3.

Sequenced sample: PBMCs or T cells enriched from blood (not recorded which). This sequence was found in a woman aged 45-59 years who had recovered from COVID-19. The chain combines TRBV30 with TRBJ1-1, with D maybe TRBD1 (6 bases). CDR3 sequence: CAWSVGRGNTEAFF. CDR3 nucleotide sequence: TGTGCCTGGAGTGTGGGCAGGGGGAACACTGAAGCTTTCTTT.